These 22 T cell receptor beta chains were sequenced from one sample in a study of T cells in Graves' hyperthyroidism and ophthalmopathy. RNA transcripts gave rise to amplified TCR beta CDR3 regions. When the TCR CDR3 underwent first-round RT-PCR, the HTBI primer set was used. TCRdb reanalysed the multiplex PCR reads using MiXCR and keeps one entry per CDR3 protein. The repertoire holds roughly 840,000 distinct CDR3 sequences, with more than 30% as singletons. Material: blood. Receptors originate from a man younger than 35 with Graves' hyperthyroidism.

The chain recombines TRBV11-3 with TRBJ2-7; TRBD2 matches at 12 bases. CDR3 size: 16 residues. CDR1 is SGHNT and CDR2 is YENEEA in the germline V gene. Germline trimming cut 5 bases from V and 0 bases from J; bases unmatched to any gene: 5. In nucleotides, the CDR3 is TGTGCCAGCAGCATAAGGACTAGCGGGAACTCCTACGAGCAGTACTTC. As protein: CASSIRTSGNSYEQYF.

J is TRBJ2-7 and V is TRBV19; tentatively, D is TRBD2 (6 bases). The CDR3 spans 13 residues. The V gene lost 3 bases and the J gene lost 7 bases, with 13 bases spanning the gap. Germline CDR1 is LNHDA and CDR2 is SQIVND (reference sequence). In nucleotides, the CDR3 is TGTGCCAGTAGTATCGGAGGGGTAAAGGAGCAGTACTTC. Translation: CASSIGGVKEQYF.

J is TRBJ2-5 and V is TRBV29-1; 10 positions match TRBD2. The CDR3 contains 15 residues. Germline assignment: CDR1 SQVTM and CDR2 ANQGSEA. J was trimmed by 4 bases and V by 7 bases; bases with no gene match: 12. The CDR3 spells CSANPRASGRETQYF. The CDR3 region has the DNA TGCAGCGCTAACCCACGGGCTAGCGGGAGAGAGACCCAGTACTTC. The full variable domain, completed using reference TRBV29-1 and TRBJ2-5, is SAVISQKPSRDICQRGTSLTIQCQVDSQVTMMFWYRQQPGQSLTLIATANQGSEATYESGFVIDKFPISRPNLTFSTLTVSNMSPEDSSIYLCSANPRASGRETQYFGPGTRLLVL.

This chain uses TRBV2 with TRBJ2-7; 8 bases map to TRBD1. Germline values: CDR1 SNHLY, CDR2 FYNNEI. V trimming: 6 bases; J trimming: 7 bases; junction bases outside the gene matches: 14. The CDR3 contains 15 residues. The CDR3 loop reads CASRGKTGAVREQYF. In nucleotides, the CDR3 is TGTGCCAGCAGGGGAAAGACAGGGGCAGTACGGGAGCAGTACTTC.

This rearrangement joins TRBV25-1 to TRBJ1-4; TRBD1 agrees at 9 bases. The CDR3 runs 12 residues. Germline loops: CDR1 MGHDK, CDR2 SYGVNS. This CDR3 is CARGGTGEKLFF. The CDR3 DNA is TGTGCTAGAGGGGGGACAGGGGAAAAACTGTTTTTT.

The rearrangement links TRBV15 to TRBJ2-1, with no clear D. Germline V CDR1 and CDR2: LNHNV, YYDKDF (reference sequence). Trimming removed 3 bases at V and 6 bases at J, with 15 bases between. CDR3 length: 15 amino acids. CDR3 amino acids: CATSSFLQKSNEQFF. In nucleotides, the CDR3 is TGTGCCACCAGCAGCTTCCTACAAAAATCCAATGAGCAGTTCTTC.

This clonotype has ten or more counts. This rearrangement joins TRBV10-3 to TRBJ1-1; D is perhaps TRBD1 (6 bases). CDR1 is ENHRY and CDR2 is SYGVKD in the germline V gene. V shed 8 bases and J shed 1 base, with 17 bases lying between them. The CDR3 is made up of 15 amino acids. The CDR3 region has the DNA TGTGCCATCCGAGAGGGCAGGGGCGGGAACACTGAAGCTTTCTTT. Translated: CAIREGRGGNTEAFF.

The J gene is TRBJ1-1, the V gene TRBV5-6; tentative D call: TRBD1 (6 bases). The CDR3 spans 15 residues. V was cut by 4 bases and J by 3 bases, with 16 bases left in between. The germline V gene has CDR1 SGHDT and CDR2 YYEEEE. The CDR3 region has the DNA TGTGCCAGCAGCCTGGGACACACGTCGGACACTGAAGCTTTCTTT. Amino acid sequence: CASSLGHTSDTEAFF. Drawing the rest from reference TRBV5-6 and TRBJ1-1, the complete variable domain is DAGVTQSPTHLIKTRGQQVTLRCSPKSGHDTVSWYQQALGQGPQFIFQYYEEEERQRGNFPDRFSGHQFPNYSSELNVNALLLGDSALYLCASSLGHTSDTEAFFGQGTRLTVV.

This clonotype was seen ten or more times. The gene calls are TRBV20-1 and TRBJ1-5; D unclear. Trimming pared 1 base from V and 2 bases from J, leaving 9 bases between. The CDR3 contains 14 residues. Germline CDR1 is DFQATT and CDR2 is SNEGSKA (reference sequence). The DNA for the CDR3 is TGCAGTGCTAGAGTCCCTTGGGGCAATCAGCCCCAGCATTTT. This encodes CSARVPWGNQPQHF.

The rearrangement joins TRBV10-2 to TRBJ2-7, with 15 positions matching TRBD2. The CDR3 sequence is 17 residues long. Germline-derived CDR1 and CDR2 are WSHSY and SAAADI. J lost 2 bases, V lost 2 bases, and 4 bases had no gene match. The CDR3 reads CASSEDGLAGGTYEQYF. The CDR3 DNA follows: TGCGCCAGCAGTGAGGACGGACTAGCGGGGGGGACCTACGAGCAGTACTTC.

This clonotype was seen ten or more times. This chain connects TRBV29-1 to TRBJ1-2; D perhaps matches TRBD1 (5 bases). Germline loops: CDR1 SQVTM, CDR2 ANQGSEA. Trimming took 7 bases from V and 8 from J, leaving 17 bases between them. CDR3 size: 12 residues. The CDR3 DNA is TGCAGCGCCCCATCCGGGGCGGGGGGCTACACCTTC. Residues: CSAPSGAGGYTF.

This clonotype has just one count. The chain combines TRBV2 with TRBJ2-7; D gene ambiguous. Germline assignment: CDR1 SNHLY and CDR2 FYNNEI. Trimming stripped 5 bases from V and 4 bases from J, with 15 bases between. This CDR3 contains 14 residues. CDR3 bases: TGTGCCAGCAGTCCGACGCTTGAGGCTTACGAGCAGTACTTC. Its translation: CASSPTLEAYEQYF.

The V gene is TRBV7-9, the J gene TRBJ2-5; 14 nucleotides agree with TRBD2. Germline loops: CDR1 SEHNR, CDR2 FQNEAQ (reference sequence). This CDR3 has 22 amino acids. The J segment lost 5 bases and the V segment lost 1 base, leaving 21 bases of the junction unmatched. The CDR3 loop reads CASSLDQSGLAGGRDTAETQYF. As DNA, the CDR3 is TGTGCCAGCAGCTTAGACCAGTCCGGACTAGCGGGGGGCCGTGACACGGCTGAGACCCAGTACTTC.

The chain joins TRBV4-2 to TRBJ2-5; the D gene is possibly TRBD1 (6 bases). The CDR3 extends over 15 amino acids. Trimming took 0 bases from V and 4 from J, leaving 12 bases between them. Germline V gene sequence: CDR1 LGHNA, CDR2 YNFKEQ. The CDR3, as DNA: TGTGCCAGCAGCCAAGATACCGTCAGGGGAGAGACCCAGTACTTC. Its protein is CASSQDTVRGETQYF.

This clonotype turned up a few times. This chain uses TRBV14 with TRBJ1-4; D is uncertain. Germline V CDR1 and CDR2: SGHDN, FVKESK. Trimming removed 4 bases from V and 1 base from J, with 16 bases in between. CDR3 size: 17 residues. CDR3 DNA sequence: TGTGCCAGCAGCCGAGATGGAACTGAACAAACTAATGAAAAACTGTTTTTT. Amino acids: CASSRDGTEQTNEKLFF.

The chain has TRBV5-1 and TRBJ2-2; 7 positions agree with TRBD2. CDR1 is SGHRS, CDR2 YFSETQ, per germline. This CDR3 is 17 amino acids long. Trimming removed 0 bases from V and 2 bases from J; junction bases left unmatched: 7. The CDR3 region has the DNA TGCGCCAGCAGCTTGGCCGGGGGAGGGTCTAACACCGGGGAGCTGTTTTTT. Its protein product is CASSLAGGGSNTGELFF. The full variable domain, rest sourced from reference TRBV5-1 and TRBJ2-2, is KAGVTQTPRYLIKTRGQQVTLSCSPISGHRSVSWYQQTPGQGLQFLFEYFSETQRNKGNFPGRFSGRQFSNSRSEMNVSTLELGDSALYLCASSLAGGGSNTGELFFGEGSRLTVL.

This clonotype was counted ten times or more. The V call is TRBV7-9, the J call TRBJ2-7, with a tentative D call TRBD1 (6 bases). V was clipped by 5 bases and J by 7 bases, with 18 bases between them. Germline CDR1 SEHNR, CDR2 FQNEAQ (reference sequence). The CDR3 is 14 residues long. CDR3 bases: TGTGCCAGCAGCCCTACTACAGGGAGCCGTGAGCAGTACTTC. Translating it yields CASSPTTGSREQYF. Filled out from reference TRBV7-9 and TRBJ2-7, the complete variable domain reads DTGVSQNPRHKITKRGQNVTFRCDPISEHNRLYWYRQTLGQGPEFLTYFQNEAQLEKSRLLSDRFSAERPKGSFSTLEIQRTEQGDSAMYLCASSPTTGSREQYFGPGTRLTVT.

This chain links TRBV10-3 with TRBJ1-1, with D maybe TRBD1 (5 bases). This CDR3 is built from 14 residues. V lost 3 bases and J lost 4, with 12 bases in between. The germline gives CDR1 ENHRY, CDR2 SYGVKD. The CDR3 loop reads CAISDWRGGTEAFF. The CDR3 region has the DNA TGTGCCATCAGTGATTGGAGGGGAGGCACTGAAGCTTTCTTT.

The chain recombines TRBV12-3 or TRBV12-4 with TRBJ1-2; D remains ambiguous. This CDR3 is built from 12 residues. V was cut by 6 bases and J by 8 bases, with 13 bases left in between. CDR3 residues: CASRGGQKGYTF. CDR3 bases: TGTGCCAGCAGAGGAGGGCAGAAGGGCTACACCTTC.

The chain uses TRBV19 and TRBJ2-5; possible D gene TRBD1, 6 bases. The CDR3 totals 14 residues. Germline CDR1 and CDR2: LNHDA and SQIVND (reference sequence). The V gene lost 1 base and the J gene lost 3 bases, with 9 bases spanning the gap. CDR3 bases: TGTGCCAGTAGTATAGCAGGGGAAGAAGAGACCCAGTACTTC. The encoded protein is CASSIAGEEETQYF.

About this clonotype itself: A single base separates this from a much larger clone, so it may be a read error. The chain carries TRBV7-2 and TRBJ2-7, with D hard to call. The CDR3 sequence is 13 residues long. Germline-derived CDR1 and CDR2 are SGHTA and FQGNSA. Trimming left V 5 bases short and J 5 bases short, with 13 bases between. For the CDR3, the DNA is TGTGCCAGCAGCCCCAGCATGGGTGACGAGCAGTACTTC. Protein sequence: CASSPSMGDEQYF.

This clonotype was seen repeatedly, ten times or more. This rearrangement joins TRBV24-1 to TRBJ2-7; no definite D call. Trimming took 6 bases from V and 5 from J, leaving 13 bases between them. CDR1 and CDR2 from the germline V gene are KGHDR and SFDVKD. This CDR3 is built from 13 residues. CDR3 DNA: TGTGCCACCAGTTTGGCTTTTTCGGACGAGCAGTACTTC. Residues: CATSLAFSDEQYF.